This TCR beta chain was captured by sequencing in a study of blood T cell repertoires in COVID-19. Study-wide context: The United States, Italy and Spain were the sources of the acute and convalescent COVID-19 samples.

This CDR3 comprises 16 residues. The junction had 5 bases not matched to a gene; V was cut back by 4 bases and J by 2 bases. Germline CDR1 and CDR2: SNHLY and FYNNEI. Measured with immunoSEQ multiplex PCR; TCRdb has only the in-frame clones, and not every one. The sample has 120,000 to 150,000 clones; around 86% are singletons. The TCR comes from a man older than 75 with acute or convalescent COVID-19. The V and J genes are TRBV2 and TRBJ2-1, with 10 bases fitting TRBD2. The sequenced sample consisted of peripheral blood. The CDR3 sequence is CASSARLAGAYNEQFF. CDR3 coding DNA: TGTGCCAGCAGTGCCCGGCTAGCGGGAGCCTACAATGAGCAGTTCTTC. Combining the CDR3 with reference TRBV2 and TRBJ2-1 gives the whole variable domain EPEVTQTPSHQVTQMGQEVILRCVPISNHLYFYWYRQILGQKVEFLVSFYNNEISEKSEIFDDQFSVERPDGSNFTLKIRSTKLEDSAMYFCASSARLAGAYNEQFFGPGTRLTVL.